Shown below are 11 T cell receptor beta chains from a single sample sequenced in a study of cytomegalovirus exposure and HLA in healthy donors. PCR amplification relied on 60 Vbeta primers (plus 13 Jbeta primers). The method was immunoSEQ multiplex PCR; TCRdb's version includes in-frame clones alone and lacks a portion of them. The sample lists under 130,000 clones, about 13% seen once, with around 16% in the top ten. Sequences were obtained from PBMCs. These receptor sequences come from a man aged 40-49 years in good health and CMV-seropositive.

The CDR3 DNA is TGTGCCAGCAGCTTCCGGACTAGCGGCACCTACGAGCAGTACTTC. Translated: CASSFRTSGTYEQYF. V and J are TRBV7-2 and TRBJ2-7, with 10 bases lining up with TRBD2. Germline V gene sequence: CDR1 SGHTA, CDR2 FQGNSA. J lost 2 bases, V lost 3 bases, and 4 bases had no gene match. This CDR3 has 15 amino acids.

The chain joins TRBV19 to TRBJ2-7, with a possible D match to TRBD1 (5 bases). The germline gives CDR1 LNHDA, CDR2 SQIVND (reference sequence). The V end was cut by 5 bases, the J end by 3 bases, with 8 bases between. This CDR3 region has 12 residues. DNA for the CDR3: TGTGCCAGTAGTTTCCAGGGCTACGAGCAGTACTTC. It encodes CASSFQGYEQYF.

Remarks on this clone: At one end, the junction sequence differs from germline, possibly due to a read error. The sample carries other DNA sequences with the same CDR3. The chain links TRBV9 to TRBJ2-6, with a tentative D call TRBD1 (5 bases). This CDR3 has 18 amino acids. Germline values: CDR1 SGDLS, CDR2 YYNGEE. The CDR3 coding sequence is TGTGCCAGCAGCGGAGACAGAGAAACCTTCTCTGGGGCAAACGTCATGACTTTC. Protein sequence: CASSGDRETFSGANVMTF.

This clone turned up a few times. The J gene is TRBJ2-7, the V gene TRBV2, with D possibly being TRBD2 (5 bases). The CDR3 extends over 17 amino acids. Trimming removed 6 bases at V and 3 bases at J, with 24 bases between. Germline CDR1 and CDR2: SNHLY and FYNNEI. The CDR3 region has the DNA TGTGCCAGCAGCGAGAACCCCGGGGATGTTTCCCACTACGAGCAGTACTTC. This codes for CASSENPGDVSHYEQYF.

The rearrangement links TRBV28 to TRBJ1-5; D not certain. CDR3 length: 16 residues. Germline V CDR1 and CDR2: MDHEN, SYDVKM. V was clipped by 6 bases and J by 3 bases, with 18 bases between them. CDR3 bases: TGTGCCAGCAGCCTTCCGGGAGGGATGGACAATCAGCCCCAGCATTTT. It codes for CASSLPGGMDNQPQHF.

J is TRBJ1-2 and V is TRBV5-1, with 10 bases fitting TRBD1. V shed 4 bases and J 1 base; nucleotides not matched to a gene: 7. The CDR3 has 16 amino acids. The germline gives CDR1 SGHRS, CDR2 YFSETQ. The CDR3 here is CASSLAGQGGNYGYTF. The CDR3 bases are TGCGCCAGCAGCCTGGCCGGACAGGGGGGTAACTATGGCTACACCTTC. The full variable domain, with the rest looked up from reference TRBV5-1 and TRBJ1-2, is KAGVTQTPRYLIKTRGQQVTLSCSPISGHRSVSWYQQTPGQGLQFLFEYFSETQRNKGNFPGRFSGRQFSNSRSEMNVSTLELGDSALYLCASSLAGQGGNYGYTFGSGTRLTVV.

The V and J genes are TRBV5-4 and TRBJ1-2, with D possibly matching TRBD1 (5 bases). Per the germline V gene, CDR1 is SGHNT and CDR2 is YYREEE (reference sequence). The CDR3 has 12 residues. With 0 bases removed from V and 6 bases from J, the gap between germline ends came to 6 bases. As DNA, the CDR3 is TGTGCCAGCAGCTTGGAAGGGGATGGCTACACCTTC. Encoded protein: CASSLEGDGYTF.

This clone was picked up a small number of times. CDR3 sequence reads: CASSQDERERSYEQYF. The DNA of the CDR3 is TGCGCCAGCAGCCAAGACGAGCGGGAGCGGTCCTACGAGCAGTACTTC. The J gene is TRBJ2-7, the V gene TRBV4-1, with 8 bases identical to TRBD2. The CDR3 has 16 residues. After removal of 0 bases from V and 1 base from J, the junction contained 5 bases not matched to a gene. Germline V lookup: CDR1 MGHRA, CDR2 YSYEKL.

The chain combines TRBV28 with TRBJ2-5; 11 bases are a match to TRBD2. CDR1 is MDHEN, CDR2 SYDVKM, per germline. The CDR3 runs 15 residues. Trimming at V came to 5 bases and at J to 3 bases, leaving 5 bases not matched to a gene. The CDR3 coding sequence is TGTGCCAGCAGTCGAAAACTAGCGGGAGAAGAGACCCAGTACTTC. Residues: CASSRKLAGEETQYF.

The rearrangement joins TRBV27 to TRBJ2-6; D unclear. Trimming left V 2 bases short and J 0 bases short, with 5 bases between. The CDR3 totals 15 residues. Germline V gives CDR1 MNHEY, CDR2 SMNVEV (reference sequence). DNA of the CDR3: TGTGCCAGCAGTTTAGTAAACTCTGGGGCCAACGTCCTGACTTTC. Amino acid sequence: CASSLVNSGANVLTF.

Here the CDR3 reads CASSHTGVANYGYTF. In DNA form, the CDR3 reads TGTGCCAGCAGCCACACAGGCGTAGCTAACTATGGCTACACCTTC. The V and J genes are TRBV14 and TRBJ1-2, with D possibly matching TRBD1 (5 bases). CDR1 is SGHDN, CDR2 FVKESK, per germline. This CDR3 region has 15 residues. Deletions cut 3 bases from V and 0 bases from J, with 11 bases between.